This section outlines one T cell receptor (beta chain) sequence together with its context. No antigen is known for it. Isolation yielded PBMCs, at least 7 million per sample, in every case. The CDR3 extends over 13 amino acids. The V end lost 6 bases, the J end lost 7 bases, and 13 bases lay between the germline ends. Germline V lookup: CDR1 MNHEY, CDR2 SVGEGT. This record comes from a study of blood T cells in healthy people across ages. Study as a whole: Researchers report that template switching captured about one barcoded beta molecule per two T cells. Whole-study findings and limits: Significant beta diversity loss was already apparent by age about 42, declining roughly linearly. PBMCs that were unsorted prevented a conclusive naive versus antigen-experienced comparison.

Then a second PCR, running about 7 to 11 cycles, was carried out with a sample-barcoded 5' primer and a J-beta primer mix. In TCRdb, the 5' RACE reads were re-called with MiXCR into one record per CDR3 protein. The sample lists 800,000 to 950,000 distinct CDR3 sequences; around 46% were seen once. The source of this sequence is a man aged 25 to 40 in good health. The chain carries TRBV6-2 or TRBV6-3 and TRBJ2-1; D is ambiguous. Sample: blood. The CDR3 DNA reads TGTGCCAGCAGAGCAGGAAGGTTGAATGAGCAGTTCTTC. Encoded protein: CASRAGRLNEQFF.